This TCR beta chain was recorded in a study of T cells in Graves' hyperthyroidism and ophthalmopathy. Study-level results: Model output signaled ophthalmopathy a median about seven months ahead of onset. Blood also carried most thyroid clonotypes expanded above 0.001.

Trimming pared 0 bases from V and 8 bases from J, leaving 11 bases between. The CDR3 covers 13 residues. Per germline, CDR1 SGHKS and CDR2 YYEKEE (reference sequence). At least 3 on the Clinical Activity Score was recorded for ophthalmopathy patients, who also had NOSPECS grade at least 4 and duration under 3 months. As to this clonotype: Its antigen remains unidentified.

Amplification yielded TCR beta CDR3 regions, with RNA transcripts as the source. With the HTBI primer set, the TCR CDR3 went through a first round of RT-PCR. TCRdb passed the multiplex PCR reads through MiXCR, listing each CDR3 protein once. This table holds 250,000 to 400,000 distinct CDR3 sequences, roughly an eighth found once. This chain joins TRBV5-5 and TRBJ1-2; D gene unclear. This receptor was obtained from a woman in her 40s with Graves' ophthalmopathy. Sequencing was performed on blood. The chain's CDR3 is CASSLGLQVGYTF. The CDR3 DNA reads as TGTGCCAGCAGCTTGGGGCTGCAGGTCGGCTACACCTTC.